This TCR beta chain was sequenced for a study of T cell responses to AZD1222 COVID-19 vaccine (dated by TCRdb to about 2021). Some background on the complete study: AZD1222 recipients with second doses at about 4 weeks or about 12 weeks were pooled, because spike-specific TCR depth and breadth did not differ between schedules. TCR sequencing was performed for 233 trial participants, of whom around 200 were given two doses of AZD1222 and 26 were given two doses of MenACWY control vaccine. Enrollment into the trials was organized by age into subgroups of 18-55, 56-69 and 70-plus years, and those subgroups contained roughly 150, 30 and 60 TCR-sequenced participants, respectively.

On this clone: Its target antigen remains unknown. No much larger clonotype is one base removed from it; base qualities were not supplied.

The CDR3 regions of human TCRbeta chains were subjected to immunosequencing. The published analysis was carried out like this. TCRs in the repertoires were compared against a reference library of SARS-CoV-2-specific TCRs that had been generated with the MIRA antigen-specificity platform. Breadth was defined as the fraction of unique TCRs that were SARS-CoV-2-associated, and depth was defined as the fraction of total T cells that were SARS-CoV-2-associated. Using the MIRA data, each spike-specific TCR was mapped to the spike region that the TCR reacts to and placed in a CD4 or CD8 class. Log10-transformed breadth and depth values were compared by one-way ANOVA with Sidak's multiple comparisons tests. The source is immuneACCESS, and TCRdb retained only in-frame sequences with V and J called. Part of the clones is not carried over; for the studies checked, unresolved V genes explain less than half of this, and the remainder is unexplained. The DNA was the basis for D and trimming; V, J and clone size are from that table. Recorded for this sample are roughly 100,000 clones; nearly 90% of them occurred a single time. 13% of the sample lies in the top ten.

The paper as a whole reports these results and caveats: CD4 TCRs associated with the vaccine covered the entire spike protein, and the dominant responses were in regions 160-218 and 743-854. Because no samples from the day 14 peak response were available, repertoires could be characterized only after the peak T cell response. The 56-69-year group was small, and its depth increase did not reach significance, likely because of low power. Spike-specific TCR breadth and depth rose significantly after two AZD1222 doses compared with day 0 and with MenACWY recipients. Reportedly, close to half of the unique spike-specific TCRs recognized epitopes lying outside the regions that are mutated in the B.1.351 and B.1.1.7 variants. Participants were mostly white British and included more females than males, and it was suggested by the authors that clonal diversity may have been underestimated. Conclusions about previously exposed vaccinees were limited because only a handful of AZD1222 recipients were SARS-CoV-2 seropositive at baseline.

The time point label corresponds to: baseline before first vaccination. Vaccinee samples came from UK trials COV001 and COV002, including a single-blind randomized controlled phase 2/3 trial of AZD1222 (ChAdOx1 nCoV-19) in healthy adults. Trial participant PBMC samples were collected at day 0 and day 28 after the second dose for TCRbeta chain sequencing. Germline trimming amounts to 3 bases on V and 1 base on J, with 2 as the count of junction bases outside the gene matches. The germline V gene encodes CDR1 MNHEY and CDR2 SMNVEV (reference sequence). The CDR3 goes from the cysteine to the phenylalanine over 14 residues. CDR3 DNA is the only sequence kept; it has 42 bases, read in frame from the first base.

This chain joins TRBV27 to TRBJ2-7; 8 central bases correspond to TRBD1. The sequencing here drew on peripheral blood, taken on day 0 of AZD1222 vaccination. The clonotype was recovered from an adult in good health. Here is the DNA: TGTGCCAGCAGTTTCGGACAGGGTTCCTACGAGCAGTACTTC. It translates as CASSFGQGSYEQYF.